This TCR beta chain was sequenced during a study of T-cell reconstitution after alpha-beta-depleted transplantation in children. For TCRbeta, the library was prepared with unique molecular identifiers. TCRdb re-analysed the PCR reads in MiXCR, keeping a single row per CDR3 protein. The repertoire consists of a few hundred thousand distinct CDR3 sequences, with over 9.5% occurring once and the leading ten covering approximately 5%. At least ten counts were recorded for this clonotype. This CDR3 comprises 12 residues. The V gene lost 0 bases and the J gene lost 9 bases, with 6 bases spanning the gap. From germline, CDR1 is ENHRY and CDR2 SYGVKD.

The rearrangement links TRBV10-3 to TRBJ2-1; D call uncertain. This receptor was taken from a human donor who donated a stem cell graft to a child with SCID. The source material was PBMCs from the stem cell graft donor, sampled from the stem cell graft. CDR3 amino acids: CAISESNGEQFF. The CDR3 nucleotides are TGTGCCATCAGTGAGTCGAATGGTGAGCAGTTCTTC.